This T cell receptor (beta chain) was retrieved from a study of blood T cell repertoires in COVID-19 (dated by TCRdb to about 2020). Describing the broader study: Samples from collaborators originated in the United States, Italy and Spain and spanned both the acute and convalescent phases of COVID-19. The dataset comprised deeply sampled blood TCRbeta repertoires from subjects exposed to, actively infected with, or recovered from COVID-19. The prospective study material was composed of cDNA or gDNA derived from T cells, B-cell-depleted T cells, or PBMCs. The repertoires were made available in a free public database intended to serve as a resource for research on the immune response to SARS-CoV-2. Where HLA class I and class II types were available, the types were taken from metadata supplied by the sample provider, not from assay-based typing. Samples came from the ongoing ImmuneRACE study (first 160 participants) plus 1,254 subjects from 6 global collaborators. Nearly every sample came with metadata listing a de-identified subject ID, COVID-19 status, age in years and sex.

Comment on this clone: No antigen is known for it. Base-call qualities are not available, and no considerably larger clone is one nucleotide away.

In Seattle, one collaborating source enrolled patients while the infection was active and tracked those patients longitudinally over the course of disease. Each collaborating institution followed its own protocols to collect whole blood in K2EDTA tubes. For TCRbeta analysis, collaborators shipped samples in one of three forms: frozen whole blood, isolated PBMCs, or DNA extracted from either of those sample types. TCRbeta CDR3 regions were amplified from genomic DNA using the immunoSEQ Assay, a bias-controlled multiplex PCR. The authors processed their data as follows. The number of nucleated cells in each sample was estimated by amplification of reference gene primers within the assay. Sequence reads were collapsed and filtered to measure the absolute abundance of every unique TCRbeta CDR3 rearrangement. For each sample, productive Simpson clonality was calculated as the square root of Simpson's diversity index over productive rearrangements. Sourced from immuneACCESS, this table was stored by TCRdb with only in-frame sequences that have V and J called. A share of the clones is absent; for the studies checked, an unresolved V gene accounts for under half, and the remainder has no known explanation. D and trimming were read from the DNA, whereas the V and J calls and clone size are those reported in that table. The sample yields under 200,000 clones; about 90% were counted once. Jointly, the top ten make up over 9.5% of the sample.

Results and caveats for the whole study, not just this receptor: How much clinical and demographic metadata was included differed by source and by participant, and the metadata was provided uncurated.

The germline V gene encodes CDR1 SGDLS and CDR2 YYNGEE. V and J are trimmed by 1 base and 8 bases, and the gene matches miss 8 bases of the junction. Including cysteine and phenylalanine, the CDR3 has 16 amino acids. CDR3 DNA only is kept here, 48 bases in frame from base 1. The specimen was peripheral blood. The receptor's source is a woman aged 55-69 years with COVID-19, enrolled during active disease. Rearrangement joined TRBV9 to TRBJ1-4; the junction holds 10 bases that match TRBD1. Here the CDR3 is given as CASSVTTGGASEKLFF. DNA sequence: TGTGCCAGCAGCGTAACGACAGGGGGCGCGTCGGAAAAACTGTTTTTT.